A single T cell receptor beta chain is shown here with its context. These data are taken from a study of blood T cell repertoires in COVID-19. Germline CDR1 is MGHRA and CDR2 is YSYEKL. V gave up 1 base and J gave up 2 bases, with 18 bases separating them. The CDR3 extends over 18 amino acids. The protocol was immunoSEQ multiplex PCR, while the TCRdb copy is restricted to in-frame clones and leaves out a portion. The sample lists about 88,000 clones; 88% were seen once. The sample taken for sequencing was peripheral blood. The rearrangement joins TRBV4-1 to TRBJ1-3; D is possibly TRBD1 (6 bases). The sequence came from an elderly woman with acute or convalescent COVID-19. CDR3 amino acids: CASSQVPGALFPGNTIYF. In DNA form, the CDR3 reads TGCGCCAGCAGCCAAGTTCCAGGGGCTCTCTTCCCTGGAAACACCATATATTTT.